This T cell receptor (beta chain) was profiled in a study of cytomegalovirus exposure and HLA in healthy donors. General study results and limits: It was reported that the classifier diagnosed cytomegalovirus status with high specificity and sensitivity in both the original and validation cohorts.

PCR involved 60 Vbeta and 13 Jbeta primers. Assay: immunoSEQ multiplex PCR; the TCRdb copy retains only in-frame clones and omits some. The data hold approximately 110,000 clones, with roughly 66% observed a single time. CDR3 length: 15 amino acids. Germline V gene lookup returns CDR1 MDHEN and CDR2 SYDVKM. Losses at the gene ends were 6 bases for V and 5 bases for J; bases not matched to a gene: 9. On this clone itself: Antigen: not known.

The TCR originated in a man aged 55 to 69 in good health and CMV-seropositive. Material: PBMCs. V is TRBV28 and J is TRBJ1-3; 8 nucleotides match TRBD1. CDR3 nucleotides: TGTGCCAGCAGCCCGGACAGGGTTCGAAGAAACACCATATATTTT. It translates to CASSPDRVRRNTIYF.